This record looks at one TCR beta chain sequence and its context. What it recognizes is unknown. This sample stems from a study of a mutant IDH1 vaccine in newly diagnosed glioma. Study-wide background: Patients were pretreated with radiotherapy, temozolomide, or both, mostly both. The study, taken as a whole, reports: Vaccination induced immune responses in around 93% of patients. The authors found pseudoprogression apparently unrelated to changes in top peripheral T cell clonotypes.

TCRdb's table, derived via immunoSEQ multiplex PCR, lists solely in-frame clones and lacks some. Of around 67,000 clones listed, around 80% are singletons. As to time point: baseline, week 1 (first vaccination visit). The treatment denotes: pre-vaccination baseline after standard-of-care therapy. J gave up 3 bases and V 2 bases, and 3 bases lay outside the gene matches. The germline V gene has CDR1 KGHSH and CDR2 LQKENI. This CDR3 has 14 residues. This chain links TRBV18 with TRBJ2-5; TRBD2 matches 7 bases. This receptor was obtained from a woman younger than 35 with glioma. Some clones in this sample may be carry-over from other donors' samples. The source was peripheral blood mononuclear cells (PBMCs), collected from a glioma patient treated with radiotherapy, temozolomide or both. The CDR3 loop is CASSPTGGKETQYF. For the CDR3, the DNA is TGTGCCAGCTCACCAACGGGAGGAAAAGAGACCCAGTACTTC.